This T cell receptor (beta chain) was observed in a study of T cell responses to AZD1222 COVID-19 vaccine. Study-level background: Doses given second, at about 4 or about 12 weeks, were pooled. The study's findings and limits: White British people made up most donors, females outnumbered males, and clonal diversity was possibly underestimated. The study sampled repertoires only after the peak T cell response. Spike-specific TCR breadth and depth both grew after two AZD1222 doses.

A remark on this clone: Its antigen is as yet unknown.

Generated by immunoSEQ multiplex PCR, the TCRdb table keeps only in-frame clones and is missing some. The sample records some 120,000 clones, approximately 89% being singletons. Sequencing was performed on peripheral blood, taken on day 0 of AZD1222 vaccination. This sequence was found in an adult in good health.

CDR3 nucleotides: TGTGCCATCTCCGCGGGACAGGAGTACGAGCAGTACTTC. Protein: CAISAGQEYEQYF. The chain joins TRBV10-3 to TRBJ2-7; 8 nucleotides align to TRBD1. V shed 8 bases and J 4 bases; nucleotides not matched to a gene: 7. Germline lookup yields CDR1 ENHRY and CDR2 SYGVKD. This CDR3 spans 13 amino acids.